The rows below give T cell receptor beta chains drawn from one sample of a study of shared clonotypes between healthy human individuals. Clones were read by immunoSEQ multiplex PCR, and TCRdb kept only the in-frame ones, dropping some. The table lists around 2.3 million clones, roughly 95% of them singletons, with roughly 0.13% in the top ten. The specimen was naive CD4+ T cells sorted from blood. All receptors derive from a man between 18 and 29 years old in good health. Both conserved end residues are part of each CDR3. A D gene is named only where the DNA matches it firmly. Some rows have no size entry. The others give once, few or many, or a class for an expanded clone.

TRBV5-4	TRBJ1-1	TRBD1	.	CASSLKGADTEAFF	TGTGCCAGCAGCTTAAAGGGGGCGGACACTGAAGCTTTCTTT
TRBV10-1	TRBJ2-2	TRBD2	.	CASSESKAGATGELFF	TGCGCCAGCAGTGAGTCGAAAGCGGGGGCCACCGGGGAGCTGTTTTTT
TRBV7-2	TRBJ1-1	.	.	CASSFGPIHMNTEAFF	TGTGCCAGCAGCTTCGGACCGATTCACATGAACACTGAAGCTTTCTTT
TRBV7-2	TRBJ1-6	TRBD1	.	CASSLGQGRSPLHF	TGTGCCAGCAGCTTAGGACAGGGACGTTCACCCCTCCACTTT
TRBV6-5	TRBJ1-1	.	few	CASSYKWNTEAFF	TGTGCCAGCAGTTACAAGTGGAACACTGAAGCTTTCTTT
TRBV7-9	TRBJ2-3	TRBD2	.	CASSLGSSGRASTDTQYF	TGTGCCAGCAGCTTAGGATCTAGCGGGAGGGCCAGCACAGATACGCAGTATTTT
TRBV7-2	TRBJ1-2	.	.	CASSIRQAIGYGYTF	TGTGCCAGCAGCATACGACAGGCGATAGGCTATGGCTACACCTTC
TRBV4-3	TRBJ2-1	.	.	CASSQDRASYNEQFF	TGCGCCAGCAGCCAAGACAGGGCCTCCTACAATGAGCAGTTCTTC
TRBV15	TRBJ2-7	TRBD2	.	CATSRDPSGSWEQYF	TGTGCCACCAGCAGAGATCCTAGCGGGTCCTGGGAGCAGTACTTC
TRBV18	TRBJ2-1	TRBD1	.	CASSPPGQGYNEQFF	TGTGCCAGCTCACCGCCGGGACAGGGCTACAATGAGCAGTTCTTC
TRBV2	TRBJ2-2	.	.	CASSGPLSVAGELFF	TGTGCCAGCAGTGGGCCACTAAGCGTAGCCGGGGAGCTGTTTTTT
TRBV25-1	TRBJ2-7	.	.	CASMGGATHEQYF	TGTGCCAGCATGGGGGGGGCCACACACGAGCAGTACTTC
TRBV11-2	TRBJ1-2	TRBD1	once	CASSILGTVYGYTF	TGTGCCAGCAGCATCCTCGGGACAGTCTATGGCTACACCTTC
TRBV29-1	TRBJ1-4	TRBD1	.	CSVGQGATTNEKLFF	TGCAGCGTTGGACAGGGGGCGACCACTAATGAAAAACTGTTTTTT
TRBV10-1	TRBJ2-1	.	.	CASSPSGNEQFF	TGCGCCAGCAGCCCCAGCGGCAATGAGCAGTTCTTC
TRBV7-9	TRBJ2-7	.	.	CASRVSSYEQYF	TGTGCCAGCAGGGTCTCGTCCTACGAGCAGTACTTC
TRBV6-1	TRBJ2-3	.	.	CATPGLLTDTQYF	TGTGCCACCCCGGGACTCCTCACTGATACGCAGTATTTT
TRBV7-8	TRBJ2-1	.	.	CASSLTRNNEQFF	TGTGCCAGCAGCTTGACTCGGAACAATGAGCAGTTCTTC
TRBV7-2	TRBJ2-7	.	once	CASSLAPSGNGYEQYF	TGTGCCAGCAGCTTAGCGCCTTCGGGGAATGGCTACGAGCAGTACTTC
TRBV18	TRBJ2-1	.	once	CASSPGSQDYEQFF	TGTGCCAGCTCACCGGGAAGCCAGGACTATGAGCAGTTCTTC
TRBV6-6	TRBJ2-7	.	few	CASSYPPRDTAYEQYF	TGTGCCAGCAGTTACCCCCCCCGGGACACAGCCTACGAGCAGTACTTC
TRBV19	TRBJ2-1	.	.	CASSMSILNEQFF	TGTGCCAGTAGTATGAGTATACTCAATGAGCAGTTCTTC
TRBV5-4	TRBJ1-2	.	.	CASSPDSNYGYTF	TGTGCCAGCAGCCCTGACAGCAACTATGGCTACACCTTC
TRBV10-1	TRBJ1-2	TRBD1	few	CASSAGTGGNYGYTF	TGCGCCAGCAGTGCGGGGACAGGGGGTAACTATGGCTACACCTTC
TRBV10-3	TRBJ2-7	.	.	CAISESNVASYEQYF	TGTGCCATCAGTGAGTCGAACGTAGCCTCCTACGAGCAGTACTTC
TRBV30	TRBJ1-4	TRBD1	.	CAWNPGTGTGEKLFF	TGTGCCTGGAACCCCGGGACAGGGACGGGTGAAAAACTGTTTTTT
TRBV18	TRBJ1-1	TRBD1	.	CASSPETGQGTNTEAFF	TGTGCCAGCTCACCTGAGACCGGACAGGGGACGAATACTGAAGCTTTCTTT
TRBV10-1	TRBJ1-1	.	.	CASSPDEYTEAFF	TGCGCCAGCAGTCCGGATGAGTACACTGAAGCTTTCTTT
TRBV10-1	TRBJ2-5	.	.	CASSDGAAQETQYF	TGCGCCAGCAGTGATGGGGCAGCCCAAGAGACCCAGTACTTC
TRBV5-1	TRBJ1-3	.	few	CASSLAGGSGNTIYF	TGCGCCAGCAGCTTGGCCGGGGGCTCTGGAAACACCATATATTTT
TRBV6-1	TRBJ1-2	.	.	CASSGGPYYGYTF	TGTGCCAGCAGTGGGGGGCCCTACTATGGCTACACCTTC
TRBV6-1	TRBJ1-2	.	.	CASSTTGFYGYTF	TGTGCCAGCAGTACCACGGGCTTTTATGGCTACACCTTC
TRBV19	TRBJ2-7	.	.	CASSILGGQSYYEQYF	TGTGCCAGTAGTATTTTAGGCGGACAGAGCTACTACGAGCAGTACTTC
TRBV6-1	TRBJ1-4	.	.	CASIKFIATNEKLFF	TGTGCCAGCATAAAGTTCATCGCAACTAATGAAAAACTGTTTTTT
TRBV5-4	TRBJ2-6	.	.	CASSFRVNSGANVLTF	TGTGCCAGCAGCTTCAGGGTCAACTCTGGGGCCAACGTCCTGACTTTC
TRBV5-8	TRBJ2-3	TRBD2	once	CASSLGRGGVNTQYF	TGTGCCAGCAGCTTAGGACGGGGGGGCGTGAATACGCAGTATTTT
TRBV9	TRBJ1-2	.	.	CASSEWSVDYGYTF	TGTGCCAGCAGCGAATGGAGTGTGGACTATGGCTACACCTTC
TRBV5-4	TRBJ1-1	.	.	CASSPGTRTEAFF	TGTGCCAGCAGCCCCGGGACGCGAACTGAAGCTTTCTTT
TRBV7-2	TRBJ1-4	.	.	CASSLTRSNEKLFF	TGTGCCAGCAGCTTAACCAGGTCTAATGAAAAACTGTTTTTT
TRBV11-2	TRBJ2-1	.	.	CASSNSNEQFF	TGTGCCAGCAGCAATAGCAATGAGCAGTTCTTC
TRBV7-2	TRBJ2-2	TRBD2	once	CASSSTGTILFASGELFF	TGTGCCAGCAGCTCGACCGGGACTATTTTATTCGCCTCCGGGGAGCTGTTTTTT
TRBV18	TRBJ1-5	.	.	CASSPDLNQPQHF	TGTGCCAGCTCACCCGACTTAAATCAGCCCCAGCATTTT
TRBV5-6	TRBJ1-3	.	.	CASSWGLGVGNTIYF	TGTGCCAGCAGCTGGGGTCTGGGGGTTGGAAACACCATATATTTT
TRBV2	TRBJ1-3	.	.	CASGSARSGNTIYF	TGTGCCAGCGGGTCGGCACGCTCTGGAAACACCATATATTTT
TRBV6-1	TRBJ1-2	.	.	CASSPLDPNYGYTF	TGTGCCAGCAGTCCCCTGGATCCGAACTATGGCTACACCTTC
TRBV25-1	TRBJ1-1	.	once	CASNRWGGGTEAFF	TGTGCCAGCAACCGATGGGGGGGAGGCACTGAAGCTTTCTTT